This record concerns one T cell receptor beta chain sequence. The sample comes from a study of control samples from healthy donors and cancer patients. The germline V gene encodes CDR1 SEHNR and CDR2 FQNEAQ (reference sequence). The CDR3 length is 15 residues. Trimming stripped 6 bases from V and 0 bases from J, with 12 bases between. Sequenced by immunoSEQ multiplex PCR; TCRdb stores in-frame clones only, minus some. The sample shows approximately 170,000 clones, roughly nine tenths of them seen only once. The rearrangement joins TRBV7-9 to TRBJ1-3; D may be TRBD1 (6 bases). Sequenced input: blood. This TCR derives from a woman in her thirties in good health. The chain's CDR3 is CASRGQLSSGNTIYF. The CDR3 nucleotides read TGTGCCAGCAGAGGACAGTTGAGCTCTGGAAACACCATATATTTT.